This T cell receptor beta chain was sequenced during a study of blood T cell repertoires in COVID-19. The wider study: The origin of the acute and convalescent COVID-19 samples was the United States, Italy and Spain. PBMCs, B-cell-depleted T cells, or T cells were the source of the cDNA or gDNA that made up the material.

The authors' processing: Quantification of nucleated cells was approximated via reference gene primer amplification. This table comes from immunoSEQ multiplex PCR, and its TCRdb copy is limited to in-frame clones, with some not included. Clone size and V and J calls were adopted from that table, with D and trimming inferred from the DNA. The table includes a few hundred thousand clones, about 80% detected once. CDR3 length: 13 residues. Trimming pared 4 bases from V and 7 bases from J, leaving 12 bases between. Germline V CDR1 and CDR2: MNHEY, SMNVEV (reference sequence). The source is a woman aged 30 to 39 who had recovered from COVID-19. The chain is built from TRBV27 and TRBJ2-3; D remains unclear. The specimen sequenced was peripheral blood. The CDR3 loop reads CASSSSFRHTQYF. CDR3 sequence (DNA): TGTGCCAGCAGTTCTTCCTTTCGTCATACGCAGTATTTT.